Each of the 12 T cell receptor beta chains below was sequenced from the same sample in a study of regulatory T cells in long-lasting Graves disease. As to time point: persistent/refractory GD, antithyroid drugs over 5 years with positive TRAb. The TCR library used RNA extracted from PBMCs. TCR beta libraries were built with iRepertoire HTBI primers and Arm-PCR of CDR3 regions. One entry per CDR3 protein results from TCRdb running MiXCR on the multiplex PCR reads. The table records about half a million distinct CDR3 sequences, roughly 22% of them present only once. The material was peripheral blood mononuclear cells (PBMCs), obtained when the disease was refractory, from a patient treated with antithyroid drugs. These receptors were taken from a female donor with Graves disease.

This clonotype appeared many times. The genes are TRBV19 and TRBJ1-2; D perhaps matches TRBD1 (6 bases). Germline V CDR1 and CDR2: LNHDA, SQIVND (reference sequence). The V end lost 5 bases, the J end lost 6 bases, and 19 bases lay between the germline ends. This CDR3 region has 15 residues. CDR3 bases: TGTGCCAGTAGTCTAACAGGGATCGGAGGCGATGGCTACACCTTC. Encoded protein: CASSLTGIGGDGYTF.

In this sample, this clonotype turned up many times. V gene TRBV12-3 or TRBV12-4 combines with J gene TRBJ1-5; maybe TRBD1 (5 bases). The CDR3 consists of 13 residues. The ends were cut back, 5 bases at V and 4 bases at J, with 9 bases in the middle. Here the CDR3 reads CASSPGGNQPQHF. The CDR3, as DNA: TGTGCCAGCAGTCCGGGGGGAAATCAGCCCCAGCATTTT.

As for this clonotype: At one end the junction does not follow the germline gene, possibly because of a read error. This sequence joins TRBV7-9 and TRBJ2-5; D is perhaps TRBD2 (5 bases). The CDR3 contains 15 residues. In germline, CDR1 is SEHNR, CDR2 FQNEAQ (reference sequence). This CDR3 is CASSLIRGIQESQYF. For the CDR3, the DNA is TGTGCCAGCAGCTTAATCCGGGGTATCCAAGAGTCCCAGTACTTC.

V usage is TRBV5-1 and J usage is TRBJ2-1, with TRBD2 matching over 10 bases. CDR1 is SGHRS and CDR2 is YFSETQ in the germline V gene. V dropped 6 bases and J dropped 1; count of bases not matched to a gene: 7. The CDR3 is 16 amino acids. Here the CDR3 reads CASTGAGGPSYNEQFF. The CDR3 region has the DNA TGCGCCAGCACCGGAGCGGGAGGGCCTTCCTACAATGAGCAGTTCTTC.

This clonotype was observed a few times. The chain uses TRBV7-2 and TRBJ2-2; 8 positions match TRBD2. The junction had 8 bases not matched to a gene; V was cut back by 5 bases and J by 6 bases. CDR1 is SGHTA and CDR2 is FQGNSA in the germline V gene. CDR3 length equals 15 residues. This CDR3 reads CASSGSGGAAGELFF. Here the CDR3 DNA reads TGTGCCAGCAGCGGGTCGGGAGGGGCGGCCGGGGAGCTGTTTTTT.

CDR3: CASSLEGPNQPQHF. DNA of the CDR3: TGTGCCAGCAGTTTAGAAGGGCCTAATCAGCCCCAGCATTTT. This sequence joins TRBV12-3 or TRBV12-4 and TRBJ1-5, with D unresolved. The ends were cut back, 1 base at V and 4 bases at J, with 8 bases in the middle. The CDR3 is 14 residues long.

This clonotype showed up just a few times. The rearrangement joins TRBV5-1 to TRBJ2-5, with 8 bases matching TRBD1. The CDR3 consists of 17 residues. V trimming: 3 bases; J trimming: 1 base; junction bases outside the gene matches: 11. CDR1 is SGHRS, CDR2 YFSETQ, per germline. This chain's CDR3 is CASSYGTGQMVQETQYF. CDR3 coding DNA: TGCGCCAGCAGCTACGGGACAGGTCAAATGGTCCAAGAGACCCAGTACTTC.

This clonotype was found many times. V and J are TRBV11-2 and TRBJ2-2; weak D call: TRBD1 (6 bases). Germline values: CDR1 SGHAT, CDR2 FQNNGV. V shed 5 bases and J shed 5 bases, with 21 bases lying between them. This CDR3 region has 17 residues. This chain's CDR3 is CASSIPVLGHKTGELFF. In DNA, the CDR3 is TGTGCCAGCAGCATCCCCGTTCTGGGACATAAAACCGGGGAGCTGTTTTTT.

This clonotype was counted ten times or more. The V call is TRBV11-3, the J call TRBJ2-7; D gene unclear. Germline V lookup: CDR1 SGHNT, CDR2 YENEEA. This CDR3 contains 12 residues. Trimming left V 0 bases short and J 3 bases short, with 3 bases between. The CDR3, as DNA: TGTGCCAGCAGCTTAGACAACTACGAGCAGTACTTC. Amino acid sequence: CASSLDNYEQYF.

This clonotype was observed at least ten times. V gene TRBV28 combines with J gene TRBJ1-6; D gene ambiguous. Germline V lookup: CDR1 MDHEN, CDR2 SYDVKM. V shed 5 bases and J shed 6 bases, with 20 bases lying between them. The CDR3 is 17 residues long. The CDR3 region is CASSPTPWLESNSPLHF. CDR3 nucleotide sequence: TGTGCCAGCAGTCCTACCCCCTGGCTTGAAAGTAATTCACCCCTCCACTTT.

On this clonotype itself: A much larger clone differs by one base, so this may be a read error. The CDR3 region is CSVVWGADIQYF. CDR3 DNA sequence: TGCAGCGTTGTGTGGGGTGCAGACATTCAGTACTTC. V is TRBV29-1 and J is TRBJ2-4, with no clear D. Between the trimmed V and J ends, which lost 4 bases and 8 bases, there was a span of 12 bases. From germline, CDR1 is SQVTM and CDR2 ANQGSEA. The CDR3 covers 12 residues. Using reference TRBV29-1 and TRBJ2-4 for the parts outside the CDR3, the full variable domain is SAVISQKPSRDICQRGTSLTIQCQVDSQVTMMFWYRQQPGQSLTLIATANQGSEATYESGFVIDKFPISRPNLTFSTLTVSNMSPEDSSIYLCSVVWGADIQYFGAGTRLSVL.

The CDR3 loop reads CASSWTSGGTGELFF. As DNA, the CDR3 is TGCGCCAGCAGCTGGACTAGCGGGGGCACCGGGGAGCTGTTTTTT. The V call is TRBV5-1, the J call TRBJ2-2, with 13 bases fitting TRBD2. Germline V gene data show CDR1 as SGHRS and CDR2 as YFSETQ. This CDR3 region has 15 residues. The V and J ends lost 3 bases and 4 bases, in that order; junction bases with no gene match: 0.